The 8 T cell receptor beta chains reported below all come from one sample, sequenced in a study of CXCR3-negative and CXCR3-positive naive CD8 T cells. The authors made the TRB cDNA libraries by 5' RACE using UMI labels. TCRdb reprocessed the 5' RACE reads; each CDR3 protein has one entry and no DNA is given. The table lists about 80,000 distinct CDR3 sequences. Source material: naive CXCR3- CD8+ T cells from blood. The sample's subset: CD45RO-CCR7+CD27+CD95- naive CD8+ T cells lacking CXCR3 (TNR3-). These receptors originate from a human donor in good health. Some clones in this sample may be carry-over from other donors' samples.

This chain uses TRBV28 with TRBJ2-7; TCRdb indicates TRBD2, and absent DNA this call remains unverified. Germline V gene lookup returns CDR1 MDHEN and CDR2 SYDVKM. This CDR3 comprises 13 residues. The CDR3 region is CASSWDSAAEQYF.

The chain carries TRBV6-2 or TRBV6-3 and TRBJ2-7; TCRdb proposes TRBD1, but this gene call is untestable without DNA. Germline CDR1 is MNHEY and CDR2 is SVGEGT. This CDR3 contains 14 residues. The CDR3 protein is CASSPLGPPNEQYF.

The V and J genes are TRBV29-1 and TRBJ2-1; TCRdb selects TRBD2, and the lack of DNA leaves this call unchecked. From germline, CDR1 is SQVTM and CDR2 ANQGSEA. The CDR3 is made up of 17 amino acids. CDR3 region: CSVEGRAHRPSPDEQFF.

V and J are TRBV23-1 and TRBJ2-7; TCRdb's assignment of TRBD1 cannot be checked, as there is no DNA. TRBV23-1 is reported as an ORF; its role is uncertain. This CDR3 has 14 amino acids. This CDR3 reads CASSQSFRGYEQYF.

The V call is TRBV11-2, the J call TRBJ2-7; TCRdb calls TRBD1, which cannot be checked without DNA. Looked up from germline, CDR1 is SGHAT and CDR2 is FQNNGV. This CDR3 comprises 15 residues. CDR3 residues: CASSLESGWGYEQYF.

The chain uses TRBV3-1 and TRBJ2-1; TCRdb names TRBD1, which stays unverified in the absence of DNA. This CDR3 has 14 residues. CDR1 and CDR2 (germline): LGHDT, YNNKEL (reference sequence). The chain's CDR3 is CASSSRTAYNEQFF.

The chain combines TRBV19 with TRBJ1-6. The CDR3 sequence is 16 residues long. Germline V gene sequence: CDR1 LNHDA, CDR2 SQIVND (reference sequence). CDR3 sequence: CASRIGEFTHNSPLHF.

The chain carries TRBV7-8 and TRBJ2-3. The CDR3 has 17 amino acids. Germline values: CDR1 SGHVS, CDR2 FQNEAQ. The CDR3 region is CASSQSQFEWGTDTQYF. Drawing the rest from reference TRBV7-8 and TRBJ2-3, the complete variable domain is GAGVSQSPRYKVAKRGQDVALRCDPISGHVSLFWYQQALGQGPEFLTYFQNEAQLDKSGLPSDRFFAERPEGSVSTLKIQRTQQEDSAVYLCASSQSQFEWGTDTQYFGPGTRLTVL.